The rows below give T cell receptor beta chains drawn from one sample of a study of technical replicates of blood from a handful of donors. This table comes from immunoSEQ multiplex PCR, and its TCRdb copy is limited to in-frame clones, with some not included. The sample holds around 85,000 clones; about 95% are singletons and the top ten take less than 0.25%. Sequencing was performed on T cells isolated from PBMCs. Every receptor here comes from a human donor in good health. Each CDR3 is given with its conserved first and last residue. A D gene is named only where the DNA matches it firmly. Clone size is shown for a subset of rows, as once, few, many or a class of expanded clone.

size: .; D: TRBD2; V: TRBV28; J: TRBJ2-5; CDR3: CASSVAGGTQYF; DNA: TGTGCCAGCAGTGTAGCGGGGGGGACCCAGTACTTC
size: .; D: .; V: TRBV6-5; J: TRBJ2-5; CDR3: CASKRDQETQYF; DNA: TGTGCCAGCAAGAGGGATCAAGAGACCCAGTACTTC
size: once; D: .; V: TRBV19; J: TRBJ1-1; CDR3: CASKTVEWAEAFF; DNA: TGTGCCAGTAAGACAGTTGAATGGGCTGAAGCTTTCTTT
size: .; D: .; V: TRBV5-1; J: TRBJ1-6; CDR3: CASSRDRQRSSPLHF; DNA: TGCGCCAGCAGCCGAGACAGGCAGAGGAGTTCACCCCTCCACTTT
size: .; D: TRBD1; V: TRBV5-1; J: TRBJ1-5; CDR3: CASSSGTGGNQPQHF; DNA: TGCGCCAGCAGCTCGGGGACAGGGGGGAATCAGCCCCAGCATTTT
size: .; D: .; V: TRBV6-1; J: TRBJ1-2; CDR3: CASSDRGPYGYTF; DNA: TGTGCCAGCAGTGACCGCGGCCCATATGGCTACACCTTC
size: .; D: TRBD1; V: TRBV30; J: TRBJ1-5; CDR3: CAWGTGGGPQHF; DNA: TGTGCCTGGGGGACAGGCGGAGGGCCCCAGCATTTT
size: .; D: TRBD1; V: TRBV6-5; J: TRBJ1-2; CDR3: CASSYSTGSSGYTF; DNA: TGTGCCAGCAGTTACTCGACAGGGTCCAGTGGCTACACCTTC
size: .; D: .; V: TRBV19; J: TRBJ1-2; CDR3: CASSTDRYNYGYTF; DNA: TGTGCCAGTAGTACGGACAGATATAACTATGGCTACACCTTC
size: .; D: .; V: TRBV29-1; J: TRBJ2-7; CDR3: CSVELLPDGGLAYYEQYF; DNA: TGCAGCGTTGAATTATTGCCCGATGGCGGGCTTGCCTATTACGAGCAGTACTTC
size: .; D: .; V: TRBV5-6; J: TRBJ2-7; CDR3: CASSFYERSSYEQYF; DNA: TGTGCCAGCAGCTTCTATGAAAGGAGCTCCTACGAGCAGTACTTC
size: .; D: .; V: TRBV18; J: TRBJ1-1; CDR3: CASSPLPARGRIPEAFF; DNA: TGTGCCAGCTCACCCCTCCCCGCCCGGGGGAGAATCCCTGAAGCTTTCTTT
size: .; D: .; V: TRBV18; J: TRBJ1-1; CDR3: CASSPLEILNTEAFF; DNA: TGTGCCAGCTCACCACTAGAAATTTTGAACACTGAAGCTTTCTTT
size: .; D: TRBD2; V: TRBV6-6; J: TRBJ2-7; CDR3: CASSYSSSGVYEQYF; DNA: TGTGCCAGCAGTTACTCGAGTAGCGGGGTCTACGAGCAGTACTTC
size: .; D: TRBD1; V: TRBV19; J: TRBJ1-1; CDR3: CASSIRQGAFVTEAFF; DNA: TGTGCCAGTAGTATCAGGCAGGGGGCGTTCGTCACTGAAGCTTTCTTT
size: .; D: .; V: TRBV5-4; J: TRBJ2-5; CDR3: CASSLDLRETQYF; DNA: TGTGCCAGCAGCTTGGACCTACGAGAGACCCAGTACTTC
size: .; D: TRBD2; V: TRBV7-8; J: TRBJ2-7; CDR3: CASSLVASGGIYEQYF; DNA: TGTGCCAGCAGCTTAGTTGCTAGCGGGGGGATCTACGAGCAGTACTTC
size: .; D: .; V: TRBV9; J: TRBJ2-6; CDR3: CASSVGFGGVAGANVLTF; DNA: TGTGCCAGCAGCGTAGGATTTGGAGGGGTGGCGGGGGCCAACGTCCTGACTTTC
size: once; D: TRBD2; V: TRBV7-2; J: TRBJ2-1; CDR3: CASSPTSARGGANRNEQFF; DNA: TGTGCCAGCAGTCCTACGTCGGCTCGCGGGGGGGCGAATCGAAATGAGCAGTTCTTC
size: .; D: TRBD1; V: TRBV7-8; J: TRBJ2-1; CDR3: CASSPRGQGATSEQFF; DNA: TGTGCCAGCAGCCCGCGGGGACAGGGAGCCACCAGTGAGCAGTTCTTC
size: .; D: TRBD1; V: TRBV6-5; J: TRBJ2-1; CDR3: CASSTGTGQYNEQFF; DNA: TGTGCCAGCAGCACCGGGACAGGGCAATATAATGAGCAGTTCTTC
size: .; D: TRBD1; V: TRBV7-9; J: TRBJ1-1; CDR3: CASTTGGGYGVNTEAFF; DNA: TGTGCCAGCACGACAGGGGGCGGGTATGGAGTGAACACTGAAGCTTTCTTT
size: .; D: TRBD1; V: TRBV6-1; J: TRBJ2-3; CDR3: CASSDIPGQDTDTQYF; DNA: TGTGCCAGCAGTGACATCCCGGGACAGGACACAGATACGCAGTATTTT
size: .; D: .; V: TRBV6-5; J: TRBJ2-5; CDR3: CASSSRGAWETQYF; DNA: TGTGCCAGCAGTTCACGGGGGGCCTGGGAGACCCAGTACTTC
size: .; D: .; V: TRBV4-1; J: TRBJ2-1; CDR3: CASSAPGFPQYNEQFF; DNA: TGCGCCAGCAGCGCCCCGGGGTTTCCCCAATACAATGAGCAGTTCTTC
size: .; D: .; V: TRBV7-9; J: TRBJ2-2; CDR3: CASSSGGSGGELFF; DNA: TGTGCCAGCAGCTCGGGGGGCTCGGGCGGGGAGCTGTTTTTT
size: .; D: TRBD1; V: TRBV19; J: TRBJ1-4; CDR3: CASTNAGTGFPAAYEKLFF; DNA: TGTGCCAGTACAAACGCCGGGACAGGCTTCCCCGCTGCCTATGAAAAACTGTTTTTT
size: .; D: TRBD2; V: TRBV19; J: TRBJ2-1; CDR3: CASRISGNYNEQFF; DNA: TGTGCCAGTAGAATTAGCGGGAACTACAATGAGCAGTTCTTC
size: .; D: .; V: TRBV7-9; J: TRBJ2-5; CDR3: CASSYSTDRRAHKETQYF; DNA: TGTGCCAGCAGCTATTCGACAGATCGCCGGGCCCACAAAGAGACCCAGTACTTC
size: .; D: TRBD1; V: TRBV4-1; J: TRBJ2-6; CDR3: CASSQDRGQRSSGANVLTF; DNA: TGCGCCAGCAGCCAAGATAGGGGACAGAGGTCCTCTGGGGCCAACGTCCTGACTTTC